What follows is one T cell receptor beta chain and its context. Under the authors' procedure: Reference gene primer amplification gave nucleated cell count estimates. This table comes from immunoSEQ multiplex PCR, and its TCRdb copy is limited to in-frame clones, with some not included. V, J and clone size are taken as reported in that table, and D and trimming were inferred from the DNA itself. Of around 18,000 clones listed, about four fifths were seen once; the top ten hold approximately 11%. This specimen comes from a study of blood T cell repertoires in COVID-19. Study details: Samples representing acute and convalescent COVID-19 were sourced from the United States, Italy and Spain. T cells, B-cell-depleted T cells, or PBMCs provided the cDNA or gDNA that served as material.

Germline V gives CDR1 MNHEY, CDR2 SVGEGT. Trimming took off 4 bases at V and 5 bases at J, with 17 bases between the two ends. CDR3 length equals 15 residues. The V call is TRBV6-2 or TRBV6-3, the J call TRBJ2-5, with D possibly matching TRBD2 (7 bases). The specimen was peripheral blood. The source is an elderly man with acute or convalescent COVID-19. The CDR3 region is CASSFLGGAEETQYF. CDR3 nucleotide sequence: TGTGCCAGCAGTTTCCTAGGGGGGGCAGAGGAGACCCAGTACTTC.